This T cell receptor beta chain was captured by sequencing in a study of blood T cell repertoires in COVID-19. On the study more broadly: Material from acute and convalescent COVID-19 was sourced from the United States, Italy and Spain. T cells, B-cell-depleted T cells, or PBMCs supplied cDNA or gDNA.

The CDR3 extends over 13 amino acids. Germline V lookup: CDR1 LNHDA, CDR2 SQIVND (reference sequence). Between the trimmed V and J ends, which lost 6 bases and 4 bases, there was a span of 12 bases. Repertoires were generated with immunoSEQ multiplex PCR, while TCRdb's copy carries only in-frame clones and drops some. The top ten clones hold about a sixth of a sample with about 130,000 clones, approximately 85% of them seen once. The sequencing input was peripheral blood. V and J are TRBV19 and TRBJ1-2, with a possible D match to TRBD1 (5 bases). The TCR sequence derives from a man aged 25 to 40 with COVID-19, enrolled during active disease. CDR3 sequence: CASRPGGPYGYTF. Here the CDR3 DNA reads TGTGCCAGTAGGCCCGGGGGTCCCTATGGCTACACCTTC.